Presented here are 16 T cell receptor beta chains from one specimen sequenced in a study of blood T cell repertoires in COVID-19. Here immunoSEQ multiplex PCR was the method, and the copy in TCRdb shows in-frame clones only, minus some. The table includes tens of thousands of clones, almost 85% detected once. The sequenced sample was peripheral blood. These receptors were obtained from a human donor in a cohort sampled during active COVID-19.

This chain joins TRBV9 and TRBJ1-1; weak D call: TRBD1 (6 bases). Germline loops: CDR1 SGDLS, CDR2 YYNGEE. V dropped 3 bases and J dropped 1 base, with 10 bases sitting between them. The CDR3 is 14 amino acids. The CDR3 reads CASSATTGNTEAFF. CDR3 bases: TGTGCCAGCAGCGCAACGACAGGGAACACTGAAGCTTTCTTT.

The chain carries TRBV5-4 and TRBJ2-1, with 7 positions matching TRBD2. The CDR3 is 14 amino acids. The germline V gene encodes CDR1 SGHNT and CDR2 YYREEE (reference sequence). The V and J ends lost 0 bases and 9 bases, in that order; junction bases with no gene match: 6. The CDR3 reads CASSLEGGPREQFF. The CDR3 DNA reads as TGTGCCAGCAGCTTGGAGGGAGGGCCTCGTGAGCAGTTCTTC.

The chain recombines TRBV23-1 with TRBJ2-7, with 14 bases that match TRBD2. TRBV23-1 is an ORF, with its function uncertain. The trim removed 6 bases at V and 3 bases at J, leaving 1 base unmatched. The CDR3 loop spans 14 amino acids. CDR3 in amino acids: CASRGLAGVYEQYF. For the CDR3, the DNA is TGCGCCAGCAGGGGACTAGCGGGAGTCTACGAGCAGTACTTC.

The gene calls are TRBV3-1 (or the pseudogene TRBV3-2) and TRBJ2-5; weak D call: TRBD2 (5 bases). The CDR3 spans 12 residues. Germline V gene sequence: CDR1 LGHDT, CDR2 YNNKEL (reference sequence). Trimming removed 0 bases at V and 7 bases at J, with 6 bases between. The CDR3, as DNA: TGTGCCAGCAGCCAAGATGAGGGGACCCAGTACTTC. Its protein is CASSQDEGTQYF.

This clone has just a few counts. J is TRBJ2-3 and V is TRBV7-2; TRBD2 agrees at 8 bases. CDR1 is SGHTA, CDR2 FQGNSA, per germline. V dropped 1 base and J dropped 2; count of bases not matched to a gene: 5. The CDR3 is 16 amino acids. CDR3 amino acids: CASSLEGLAVTDTQYF. CDR3 sequence (DNA): TGTGCCAGCAGCTTAGAAGGACTAGCAGTCACAGATACGCAGTATTTT.

The chain couples TRBV19 to TRBJ1-4; 11 bases match TRBD1. V lost 6 bases and J lost 8; bases outside the gene matches: 5. This CDR3 region has 14 residues. The germline V gene has CDR1 LNHDA and CDR2 SQIVND (reference sequence). The CDR3 DNA sequence: TGTGCCAGTAGATGGGGACAGGGGGACGAAAAACTGTTTTTT. It translates to CASRWGQGDEKLFF. The whole variable domain, remainder taken from reference TRBV19 and TRBJ1-4, is DGGITQSPKYLFRKEGQNVTLSCEQNLNHDAMYWYRQDPGQGLRLIYYSQIVNDFQKGDIAEGYSVSREKKESFPLTVTSAQKNPTAFYLCASRWGQGDEKLFFGSGTQLSVL.

This clone was seen ten or more times. The gene calls are TRBV10-3 and TRBJ1-2, with TRBD1 as a possible D gene (6 bases). The germline V gene encodes CDR1 ENHRY and CDR2 SYGVKD. The CDR3 has 13 amino acids. The germline V and J ends were trimmed by 6 bases and 1 base, with 9 bases remaining between them. CDR3 coding DNA: TGTGCCATCAGACAGGGACGTAACTATGGCTACACCTTC. As protein: CAIRQGRNYGYTF.

This clone is medium-sized. This chain connects TRBV5-8 to TRBJ1-1; the match to TRBD1 covers 7 bases. The CDR3 loop spans 19 amino acids. The germline CDR1 and CDR2 sequences are SGHTS and YDEGEE. With V trimmed by 0 bases and J by 4 bases, 18 bases remained unmatched. The CDR3 DNA reads TGTGCCAGCAGCTTGGTGGCAGGGGGGAGGTTTGTAGGGACCACTGAAGCTTTCTTT. The encoded protein is CASSLVAGGRFVGTTEAFF.

The chain joins TRBV7-9 to TRBJ2-3; D is uncertain. The germline V gene has CDR1 SEHNR and CDR2 FQNEAQ (reference sequence). The CDR3 spans 12 residues. Trimming removed 5 bases from V and 5 bases from J, with 8 bases in between. The CDR3 is CASSDNRDTQYF. CDR3 nucleotides: TGTGCCAGCAGCGATAATAGAGATACGCAGTATTTT.

The chain recombines TRBV29-1 with TRBJ2-3; D ambiguous. V was pared by 7 bases and J by 2 bases, with 13 bases between. Germline V lookup: CDR1 SQVTM, CDR2 ANQGSEA. This CDR3 spans 13 amino acids. The CDR3 reads CSAAGELTDTQYF. DNA for the CDR3: TGCAGCGCCGCCGGAGAACTCACAGATACGCAGTATTTT.

This clone was counted a few times. The chain uses TRBV6-5 and TRBJ1-6, with 8 bases identical to TRBD1. The germline gives CDR1 MNHEY, CDR2 SVGAGI. Losses at the gene ends were 6 bases for V and 10 bases for J; bases not matched to a gene: 8. The CDR3 is 14 residues long. The CDR3 here is CASSSGQGVSPLHF. CDR3 in DNA: TGTGCCAGCAGCTCAGGACAGGGTGTGTCACCCCTCCACTTT.

The chain combines TRBV11-2 with TRBJ2-3; TRBD1 matches at 7 bases. Germline trimming cut 5 bases from V and 3 bases from J; bases unmatched to any gene: 5. Germline V lookup: CDR1 SGHAT, CDR2 FQNNGV. The CDR3 is 14 residues long. The CDR3 spells CASSPTGSTDTQYF. CDR3 in DNA: TGTGCCAGCAGCCCGACAGGGTCTACAGATACGCAGTATTTT. Supplemented by reference TRBV11-2 and TRBJ2-3, the full variable domain reads EAGVAQSPRYKIIEKRQSVAFWCNPISGHATLYWYQQILGQGPKLLIQFQNNGVVDDSQLPKDRFSAERLKGVDSTLKIQPAKLEDSAVYLCASSPTGSTDTQYFGPGTRLTVL.

This chain links TRBV19 with TRBJ1-6; D gene uncertain. The CDR3 is 15 amino acids. Trimming left V 0 bases short and J 8 bases short, with 11 bases between. Germline CDR1 is LNHDA and CDR2 is SQIVND (reference sequence). The CDR3: CASSIEETADSPLHF. In DNA, the CDR3 is TGTGCCAGTAGTATAGAGGAGACTGCGGATTCACCCCTCCACTTT.

Of note for this clone: This CDR3 is also generated by other DNA sequences in the sample. This chain connects TRBV7-9 to TRBJ1-1, with D possibly TRBD1 on 5 matching bases. Germline lookup yields CDR1 SEHNR and CDR2 FQNEAQ (reference sequence). V lost 5 bases and J 2 bases, leaving 15 bases between the germline ends. The CDR3 spans 15 residues. The CDR3, as DNA: TGTGCCAGCAGCCCAAGGGGTGGGCCTAACACTGAAGCTTTCTTT. This translates into CASSPRGGPNTEAFF. The full variable domain, rest sourced from reference TRBV7-9 and TRBJ1-1, is DTGVSQNPRHKITKRGQNVTFRCDPISEHNRLYWYRQTLGQGPEFLTYFQNEAQLEKSRLLSDRFSAERPKGSFSTLEIQRTEQGDSAMYLCASSPRGGPNTEAFFGQGTRLTVV.

This clone was observed a few times. The gene calls are TRBV9 and TRBJ1-1; D is unresolved. The V gene lost 0 bases and the J gene lost 6 bases, with 9 bases spanning the gap. The CDR3 length is 13 residues. In germline, CDR1 is SGDLS, CDR2 YYNGEE. CDR3 protein: CASSVGQEPEAFF. In DNA, the CDR3 is TGTGCCAGCAGCGTAGGCCAGGAACCTGAAGCTTTCTTT.

This clone was counted only a few times. The V call is TRBV28, the J call TRBJ1-6; 7 positions match TRBD1. CDR1 and CDR2 (germline): MDHEN, SYDVKM. Trimming removed 5 bases from V and 7 bases from J; junction bases left unmatched: 11. There are 16 residues in the CDR3. This CDR3 is CASSRSGPRGNSPLHF. Here the CDR3 DNA reads TGTGCCAGCAGTCGGAGCGGGCCCAGGGGGAATTCACCCCTCCACTTT. The full variable domain, completed using reference TRBV28 and TRBJ1-6, is DVKVTQSSRYLVKRTGEKVFLECVQDMDHENMFWYRQDPGLGLRLIYFSYDVKMKEKGDIPEGYSVSREKKERFSLILESASTNQTSMYLCASSRSGPRGNSPLHFGNGTRLTVT.